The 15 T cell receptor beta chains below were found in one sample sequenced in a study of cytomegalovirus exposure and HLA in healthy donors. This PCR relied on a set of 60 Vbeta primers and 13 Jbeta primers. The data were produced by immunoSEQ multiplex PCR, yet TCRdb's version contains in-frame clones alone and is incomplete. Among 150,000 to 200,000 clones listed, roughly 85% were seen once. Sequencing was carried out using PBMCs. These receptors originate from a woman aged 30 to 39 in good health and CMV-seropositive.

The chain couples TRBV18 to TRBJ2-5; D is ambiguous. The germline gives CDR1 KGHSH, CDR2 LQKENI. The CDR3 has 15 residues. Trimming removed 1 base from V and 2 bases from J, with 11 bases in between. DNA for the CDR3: TGTGCCAGCTCACCACAAGAACCTATACAAGAGACCCAGTACTTC. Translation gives CASSPQEPIQETQYF.

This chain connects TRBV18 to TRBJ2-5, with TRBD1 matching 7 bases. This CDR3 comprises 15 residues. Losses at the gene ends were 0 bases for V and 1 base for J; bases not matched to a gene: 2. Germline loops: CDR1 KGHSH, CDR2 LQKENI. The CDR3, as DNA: TGTGCCAGCTCACCACCATCAGGGGGCCAAGAGACCCAGTACTTC. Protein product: CASSPPSGGQETQYF. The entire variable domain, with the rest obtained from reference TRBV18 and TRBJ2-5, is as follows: NAGVMQNPRHLVRRRGQEARLRCSPMKGHSHVYWYRQLPEEGLKFMVYLQKENIIDESGMPKERFSAEFPKEGPSILRIQQVVRGDSAAYFCASSPPSGGQETQYFGPGTRLLVL.

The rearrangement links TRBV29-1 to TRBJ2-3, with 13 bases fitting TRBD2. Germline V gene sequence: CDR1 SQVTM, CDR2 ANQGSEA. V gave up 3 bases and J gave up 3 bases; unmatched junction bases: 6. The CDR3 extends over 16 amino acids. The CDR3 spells CSVEPPGLAGTDTQYF. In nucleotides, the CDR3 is TGCAGCGTTGAGCCCCCGGGACTAGCGGGGACAGATACGCAGTATTTT.

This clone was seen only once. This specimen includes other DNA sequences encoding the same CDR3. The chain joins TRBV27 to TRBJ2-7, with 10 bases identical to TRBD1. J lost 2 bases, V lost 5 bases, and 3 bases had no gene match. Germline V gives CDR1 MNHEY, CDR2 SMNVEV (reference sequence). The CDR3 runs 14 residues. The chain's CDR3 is CASSPGQGAYEQYF. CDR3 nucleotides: TGTGCCAGCAGTCCCGGACAGGGGGCCTACGAGCAGTACTTC.

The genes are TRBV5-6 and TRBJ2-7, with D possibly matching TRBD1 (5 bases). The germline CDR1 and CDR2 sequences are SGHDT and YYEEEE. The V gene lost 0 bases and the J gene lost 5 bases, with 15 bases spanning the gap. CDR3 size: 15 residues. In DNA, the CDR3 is TGTGCCAGCAGCTTGGGAGCAGGGAAAAAGGACGAGCAGTACTTC. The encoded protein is CASSLGAGKKDEQYF.

This CDR3 is CASSFRDRGYEQFF. The DNA for the CDR3 is TGTGCCAGCAGCTTCCGGGACAGAGGGTATGAGCAGTTCTTC. This chain links TRBV5-4 with TRBJ2-1; 7 bases map to TRBD1. The J segment lost 8 bases and the V segment lost 2 bases, leaving 7 bases of the junction unmatched. Germline CDR1 is SGHNT and CDR2 is YYREEE (reference sequence). The CDR3 totals 14 residues. The variable domain in full, with the rest retrieved from reference TRBV5-4 and TRBJ2-1, is ETGVTQSPTHLIKTRGQQVTLRCSSQSGHNTVSWYQQALGQGPQFIFQYYREEENGRGNFPPRFSGLQFPNYSSELNVNALELDDSALYLCASSFRDRGYEQFFGPGTRLTVL.

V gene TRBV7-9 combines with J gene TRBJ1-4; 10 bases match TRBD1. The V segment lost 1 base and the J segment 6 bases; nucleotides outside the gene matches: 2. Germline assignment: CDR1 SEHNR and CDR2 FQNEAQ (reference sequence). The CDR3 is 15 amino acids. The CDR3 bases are TGTGCCAGCAGCTTAGGACAGGGGGCGTATGAAAAACTGTTTTTT. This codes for CASSLGQGAYEKLFF.

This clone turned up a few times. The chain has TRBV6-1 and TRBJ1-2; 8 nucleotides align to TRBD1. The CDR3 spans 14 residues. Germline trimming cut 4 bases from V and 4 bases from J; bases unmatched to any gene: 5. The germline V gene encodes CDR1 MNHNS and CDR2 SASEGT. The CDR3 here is CASSGGGTGYGYTF. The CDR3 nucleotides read TGTGCCAGCAGTGGGGGGGGGACAGGCTATGGCTACACCTTC.

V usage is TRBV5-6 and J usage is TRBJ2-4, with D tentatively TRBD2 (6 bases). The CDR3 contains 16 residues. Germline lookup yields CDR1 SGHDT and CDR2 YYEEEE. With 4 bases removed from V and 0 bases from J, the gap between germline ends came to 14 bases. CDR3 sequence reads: CASSLGTDLAKNIQYF. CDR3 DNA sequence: TGTGCCAGCAGCCTCGGGACTGACCTAGCCAAAAACATTCAGTACTTC.

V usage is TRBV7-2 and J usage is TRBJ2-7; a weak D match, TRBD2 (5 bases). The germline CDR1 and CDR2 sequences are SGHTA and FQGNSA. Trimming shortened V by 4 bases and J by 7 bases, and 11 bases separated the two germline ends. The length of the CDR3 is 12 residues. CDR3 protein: CASSYRGFEQYF. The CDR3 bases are TGTGCCAGCAGCTATAGAGGGTTTGAGCAGTACTTC.

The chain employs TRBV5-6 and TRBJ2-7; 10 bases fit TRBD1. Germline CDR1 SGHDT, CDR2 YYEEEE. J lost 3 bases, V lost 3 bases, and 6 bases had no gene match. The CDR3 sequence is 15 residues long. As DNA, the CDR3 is TGTGCCAGCAGCTCCCGGGACAGGGGCCACTACGAGCAGTACTTC. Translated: CASSSRDRGHYEQYF.

The DNA of the CDR3 is TGTGCCATCAGTGAGTTAGGGACAGGCCAAGAGACCCAGTACTTC. This encodes CAISELGTGQETQYF. The rearrangement uses TRBV10-3 and TRBJ2-5; TRBD1 aligns across 8 bases. CDR1 is ENHRY, CDR2 SYGVKD, per germline. The CDR3 runs 15 residues. V trimming: 1 base; J trimming: 1 base; junction bases outside the gene matches: 2.

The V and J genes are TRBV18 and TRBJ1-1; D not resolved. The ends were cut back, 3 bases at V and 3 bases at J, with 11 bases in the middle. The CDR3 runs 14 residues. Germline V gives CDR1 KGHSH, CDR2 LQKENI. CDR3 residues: CASSPPGYDTEAFF. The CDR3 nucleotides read TGTGCCAGCTCACCCCCGGGGTACGACACTGAAGCTTTCTTT. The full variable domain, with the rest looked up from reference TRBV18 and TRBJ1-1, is NAGVMQNPRHLVRRRGQEARLRCSPMKGHSHVYWYRQLPEEGLKFMVYLQKENIIDESGMPKERFSAEFPKEGPSILRIQQVVRGDSAAYFCASSPPGYDTEAFFGQGTRLTVV.

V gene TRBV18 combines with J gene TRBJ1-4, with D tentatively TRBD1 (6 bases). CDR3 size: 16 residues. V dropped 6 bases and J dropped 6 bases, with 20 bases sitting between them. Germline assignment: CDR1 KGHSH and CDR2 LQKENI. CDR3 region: CASSPGHLRVDEKLFF. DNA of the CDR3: TGTGCCAGCTCCCCGGGACACCTCAGGGTGGATGAAAAACTGTTTTTT.

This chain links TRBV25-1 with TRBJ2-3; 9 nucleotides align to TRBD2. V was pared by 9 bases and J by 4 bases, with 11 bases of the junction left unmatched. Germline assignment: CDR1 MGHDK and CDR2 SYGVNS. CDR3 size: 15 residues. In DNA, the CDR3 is TGTGCCAGTGGGGGTGCGGGGGGGCCCGCAGATACGCAGTATTTT. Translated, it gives CASGGAGGPADTQYF.